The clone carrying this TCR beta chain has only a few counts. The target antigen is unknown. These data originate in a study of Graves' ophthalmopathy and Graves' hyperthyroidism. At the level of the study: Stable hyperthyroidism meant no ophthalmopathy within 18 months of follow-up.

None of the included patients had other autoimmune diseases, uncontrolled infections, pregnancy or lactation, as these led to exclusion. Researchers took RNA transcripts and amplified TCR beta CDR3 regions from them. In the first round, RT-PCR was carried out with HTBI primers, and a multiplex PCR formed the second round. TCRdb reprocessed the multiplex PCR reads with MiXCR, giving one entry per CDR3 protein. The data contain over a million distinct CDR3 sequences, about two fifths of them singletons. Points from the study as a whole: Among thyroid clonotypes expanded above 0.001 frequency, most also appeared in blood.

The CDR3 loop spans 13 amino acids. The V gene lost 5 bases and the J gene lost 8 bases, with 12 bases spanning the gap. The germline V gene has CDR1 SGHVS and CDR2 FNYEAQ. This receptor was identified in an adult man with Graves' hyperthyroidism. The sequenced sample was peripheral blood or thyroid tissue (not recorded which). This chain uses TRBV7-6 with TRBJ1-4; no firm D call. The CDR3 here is CASSPYHQEKLFF. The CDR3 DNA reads TGTGCCAGCAGCCCGTACCACCAGGAAAAACTGTTTTTT.